The 19 T cell receptor beta chains below all came from one sample that was sequenced in a study of blood T cell repertoires in COVID-19. Generated by immunoSEQ multiplex PCR, the TCRdb table keeps only in-frame clones and is missing some. The repertoire holds 250,000 to 300,000 clones, with 85% to 90% as singletons. Source material: peripheral blood. The receptors derive from a middle-aged woman who had recovered from COVID-19.

V usage is TRBV9 and J usage is TRBJ2-3; no clear D gene. The V end was cut by 0 bases, the J end by 4 bases, with 9 bases between. The CDR3 consists of 14 residues. Germline V gene lookup returns CDR1 SGDLS and CDR2 YYNGEE. This CDR3 reads CASSVVGRADTQYF. The CDR3 bases are TGTGCCAGCAGCGTAGTCGGTCGGGCAGATACGCAGTATTTT.

The chain employs TRBV30 and TRBJ2-7; 12 bases map to TRBD1. CDR3 length: 15 residues. Germline lookup yields CDR1 GTSNPN and CDR2 SVGIG (reference sequence). V shed 2 bases, J shed 2 bases, and the junction held 4 bases outside the gene matches. The CDR3 region has the DNA TGTGCCTGGAGTCCGGGACAGGGGGCTCCCTACGAGCAGTACTTC. Its protein is CAWSPGQGAPYEQYF. Complete variable domain (other parts from reference TRBV30 and TRBJ2-7): SQTIHQWPATLVQPVGSPLSLECTVEGTSNPNLYWYRQAAGRGLQLLFYSVGIGQISSEVPQNLSASRPQDRQFILSSKKLLLSDSGFYLCAWSPGQGAPYEQYFGPGTRLTVT.

J is TRBJ2-1 and V is TRBV5-1, with D perhaps TRBD2 (6 bases). The CDR3 is 15 amino acids. Germline assignment: CDR1 SGHRS and CDR2 YFSETQ. Between the trimmed V and J ends, which lost 4 bases and 5 bases, there was a span of 16 bases. CDR3 region: CASSGGSRVNNEQFF. The CDR3, as DNA: TGCGCCAGCAGCGGGGGGTCCAGGGTGAACAATGAGCAGTTCTTC.

This chain links TRBV24-1 with TRBJ2-5; TRBD1 agrees at 9 bases. V lost 3 bases and J lost 5; bases outside the gene matches: 6. Germline-derived CDR1 and CDR2 are KGHDR and SFDVKD. The CDR3 length is 15 residues. For the CDR3, the DNA is TGTGCCACCAGTGATCCGGGACAGGGAGGCGAGACCCAGTACTTC. As protein: CATSDPGQGGETQYF.

The chain has TRBV6-5 and TRBJ1-1, with D uncertain. The V gene lost 6 bases and the J gene lost 1 base, with 15 bases spanning the gap. Germline V gene data show CDR1 as MNHEY and CDR2 as SVGAGI. The CDR3 spans 15 residues. In DNA form, the CDR3 reads TGTGCCAGCAGGAGGCGGGGAGGGTGGAACACTGAAGCTTTCTTT. It codes for CASRRRGGWNTEAFF.

This chain joins TRBV9 and TRBJ2-3; TRBD2 matches at 11 bases. The CDR3 is made up of 16 amino acids. CDR1 is SGDLS, CDR2 YYNGEE, per germline. V shed 5 bases, J shed 2 bases, and the junction held 7 bases outside the gene matches. CDR3 DNA: TGTGCCAGCAGTACTAGCGGGGGAGGCCCCACAGATACGCAGTATTTT. It is translated as CASSTSGGGPTDTQYF.

This clone has only a few counts. The CDR3 nucleotides are TGCGCCAGCAGCTCGGGACAGGGTTACGAGCAGTACTTC. This codes for CASSSGQGYEQYF. The chain links TRBV5-1 to TRBJ2-7; 9 bases line up with TRBD1. Trimming cost V 3 bases and J 4 bases; bases outside gene matches: 2. CDR1 and CDR2 (germline): SGHRS, YFSETQ. This CDR3 is 13 amino acids long.

This clone occurred once. This chain uses TRBV5-1 with TRBJ2-7, with 7 bases that match TRBD2. The germline V gene has CDR1 SGHRS and CDR2 YFSETQ. Germline trimming cut 2 bases from V and 5 bases from J; bases unmatched to any gene: 7. This CDR3 comprises 14 residues. The CDR3 spells CASSFPSGANEQYF. The CDR3 nucleotides are TGCGCCAGCAGCTTCCCAAGCGGGGCCAACGAGCAGTACTTC. The full variable domain, rest sourced from reference TRBV5-1 and TRBJ2-7, is KAGVTQTPRYLIKTRGQQVTLSCSPISGHRSVSWYQQTPGQGLQFLFEYFSETQRNKGNFPGRFSGRQFSNSRSEMNVSTLELGDSALYLCASSFPSGANEQYFGPGTRLTVT.

V usage is TRBV7-9 and J usage is TRBJ2-7; 10 nucleotides align to TRBD1. Germline trimming cut 3 bases from V and 11 bases from J; bases unmatched to any gene: 10. The germline V gene has CDR1 SEHNR and CDR2 FQNEAQ (reference sequence). This CDR3 spans 14 amino acids. DNA of the CDR3: TGTGCCAGCAGCTTTCCGGGACAGGGGAAGTTGGAGTACTTC. Translation: CASSFPGQGKLEYF.

The rearrangement joins TRBV3-1 (or the pseudogene TRBV3-2) to TRBJ1-1; D gene ambiguous. The CDR3 sequence is 14 residues long. Germline assignment: CDR1 LGHDT and CDR2 YNNKEL (reference sequence). Trimming pared 4 bases from V and 1 base from J, leaving 10 bases between. CDR3 protein: CASSPLASNTEAFF. Here the CDR3 DNA reads TGTGCCAGCAGCCCCCTGGCCTCGAACACTGAAGCTTTCTTT.

This chain uses TRBV18 with TRBJ1-4, with a possible D match to TRBD1 (6 bases). Germline-derived CDR1 and CDR2 are KGHSH and LQKENI. V lost 3 bases to trimming and J lost 6 bases, with 8 bases between them. The CDR3 totals 13 residues. The CDR3 loop is CASSPRQDEKLFF. DNA of the CDR3: TGTGCCAGCTCACCCCGACAGGATGAAAAACTGTTTTTT.

The chain recombines TRBV9 with TRBJ1-2, with a tentative D call TRBD1 (5 bases). This CDR3 comprises 21 residues. V was clipped by 1 base and J by 0 bases, with 28 bases between them. Germline-derived CDR1 and CDR2 are SGDLS and YYNGEE. The CDR3 DNA is TGTGCCAGCAGCGTAAGGTCCAGGGCAGGGAATACAGGAGCACCTAACTATGGCTACACCTTC. It specifies CASSVRSRAGNTGAPNYGYTF.

This sequence joins TRBV6-5 and TRBJ2-7; the D gene is possibly TRBD1 (6 bases). Germline V gene data show CDR1 as MNHEY and CDR2 as SVGAGI. Trimming removed 7 bases from V and 0 bases from J, with 10 bases in between. This CDR3 spans 13 amino acids. The CDR3 DNA follows: TGTGCCAGCACCCGGGACAACTCCTACGAGCAGTACTTC. As protein: CASTRDNSYEQYF.

This CDR3 is CASSFGGAGTEAFF. CDR3 bases: TGTGCCAGCAGCTTCGGGGGGGCAGGCACTGAAGCTTTCTTT. The chain has TRBV7-9 and TRBJ1-1; TRBD1 might be the D (6 bases). The germline V gene encodes CDR1 SEHNR and CDR2 FQNEAQ (reference sequence). Trimming cost V 3 bases and J 4 bases, with 12 bases left between them. The CDR3 loop spans 14 amino acids.

The J gene is TRBJ2-1, the V gene TRBV3-1 (or the pseudogene TRBV3-2); 8 bases line up with TRBD2. This CDR3 spans 16 amino acids. The germline CDR1 and CDR2 sequences are LGHDT and YNNKEL (reference sequence). The J segment lost 3 bases and the V segment lost 6 bases, leaving 10 bases of the junction unmatched. In DNA form, the CDR3 reads TGTGCCAGCAGGCAGGCGGGGGGCCCCAGCTACAATGAGCAGTTCTTC. It is translated as CASRQAGGPSYNEQFF.

The chain links TRBV27 to TRBJ2-2; TRBD2 might be the D (6 bases). CDR1 and CDR2 (germline): MNHEY, SMNVEV (reference sequence). V lost 3 bases, J lost 5 bases, and 16 bases lay in between. CDR3 length equals 16 residues. CDR3 region: CASSFSGRRGTGELFF. DNA of the CDR3: TGTGCCAGCAGTTTCTCAGGGAGGAGAGGGACCGGGGAGCTGTTTTTT.

This rearrangement joins TRBV6-1 to TRBJ2-7, with 10 bases identical to TRBD1. The junction had 12 bases not matched to a gene; V was cut back by 3 bases and J by 4 bases. The CDR3 consists of 17 residues. Germline V lookup: CDR1 MNHNS, CDR2 SASEGT. CDR3 sequence reads: CASSEAPLWDRGYEQYF. The CDR3 DNA is TGTGCCAGCAGTGAGGCACCTTTATGGGACAGGGGTTACGAGCAGTACTTC.

This chain links TRBV5-1 with TRBJ2-5; a possible D gene is TRBD1 (6 bases). Germline lookup yields CDR1 SGHRS and CDR2 YFSETQ. This CDR3 has 15 residues. V lost 5 bases and J 4 bases, leaving 18 bases between the germline ends. The CDR3 DNA reads as TGCGCCAGCAGGGGGGCAGGGACGATTCTAGAGACCCAGTACTTC. It specifies CASRGAGTILETQYF. The full variable domain, rest sourced from reference TRBV5-1 and TRBJ2-5, is KAGVTQTPRYLIKTRGQQVTLSCSPISGHRSVSWYQQTPGQGLQFLFEYFSETQRNKGNFPGRFSGRQFSNSRSEMNVSTLELGDSALYLCASRGAGTILETQYFGPGTRLLVL.

This clone appeared once. The chain couples TRBV4-1 to TRBJ2-2; 10 positions match TRBD2. The V gene end was trimmed by 3 bases and the J gene end by 2 bases; junction bases not matched to a gene: 3. Germline CDR1 and CDR2: MGHRA and YSYEKL. The CDR3 is made up of 16 amino acids. CDR3 residues: CASSHSSGGNTGELFF. CDR3 bases: TGCGCCAGCAGCCATTCTAGCGGGGGTAACACCGGGGAGCTGTTTTTT.